This T cell receptor (beta chain) appears in the sequencing data of a study of T cell responses to AZD1222 COVID-19 vaccine. Details on this clone: Its target is not known.

Here immunoSEQ multiplex PCR was the method, and the copy in TCRdb shows in-frame clones only, minus some. The profile shows 95,000 to 150,000 clones, roughly 84% of them singletons. Broader study findings: Donors, mostly white British, included more females; clonal diversity was possibly underestimated. Vaccination with two AZD1222 doses was followed by a rise in Spike-specific TCR breadth and depth. Across the whole spike, CD4 TCRs peaked at regions 160-218 and 743-854.

V lost 4 bases to trimming and J lost 1 base, with 11 bases between them. There are 14 residues in the CDR3. The V gene's germline CDR1 is LGHNA and CDR2 YSLEER. This sequence was found in an adult in good health. This chain joins TRBV4-3 and TRBJ2-7; D is ambiguous. Sample: peripheral blood, taken on day 0 of AZD1222 vaccination. The CDR3, as DNA: TGCGCCAGCAGCCCAGTCTACCGATCCTACGAGCAGTACTTC. It translates to CASSPVYRSYEQYF.